This section outlines one T cell receptor beta chain sequence together with its context. Its antigen is currently unknown. The assay was immunoSEQ multiplex PCR, and TCRdb's table has in-frame clones only and misses some. The data hold roughly 110,000 clones, with roughly 88% observed a single time. This entry comes from a study of a mutant IDH1 vaccine in newly diagnosed glioma. Background on the study: Radiotherapy, temozolomide, or both had been given previously, and both were given to most. Study findings and constraints: Pseudoprogression apparently tracked independently of changes in top peripheral T cell clonotypes.

Germline CDR1 KGHSY, CDR2 FQNENV. With 4 bases clipped from V and 7 bases from J, the junction kept 15 bases outside the gene matches. The CDR3 length is 17 residues. Time point defined: week 11, during vaccination. A single vaccine dose contained 300 ug of mutant IDH1 20-mer peptide, and topical imiquimod was used with it. Donor diagnoses consisted of new WHO grade 3 or 4 IDH1-mutant, ATRX-lost astrocytomas. The origin of this receptor is a woman between 50 and 59 years old with glioma. The sample was PBMCs, taken from a glioma patient whose treatment included an IDH1 peptide vaccine. V usage is TRBV16 and J usage is TRBJ2-1, with TRBD2 matching 8 bases. The CDR3 region is CASSPRFPAGVLNEQFF. CDR3 in DNA: TGTGCCAGCAGCCCCCGGTTCCCAGCGGGGGTATTAAATGAGCAGTTCTTC.